The 27 T cell receptor beta chains below come from one sample, sequenced in a study of blood T cells in healthy people across ages. Sample-barcoded 5' priming and a J-beta primer mix drove a second PCR of about 7 to 11 cycles. TCRdb reprocessed the 5' RACE reads via MiXCR and lists one record per CDR3 protein. This sample has 900,000 to 950,000 distinct CDR3 sequences; 29% occur once, and the top ten carry about a tenth. The same data also went into a second study, on T cells of mothers and their children.

Sequencing used blood. These receptors were collected from a woman in her 40s in good health.

This clonotype was observed a handful of times. The chain uses TRBV28 and TRBJ2-7; TRBD1 aligns across 8 bases. J lost 0 bases, V lost 6 bases, and 19 bases had no gene match. The CDR3 has 19 amino acids. From germline, CDR1 is MDHEN and CDR2 SYDVKM. CDR3 amino acids: CASRPYGAGGAPYSYEQYF. The CDR3 coding sequence is TGTGCCAGCAGACCCTACGGGGCAGGGGGCGCCCCATACTCCTACGAGCAGTACTTC.

This chain joins TRBV14 and TRBJ2-3; D gene ambiguous. Germline V gives CDR1 SGHDN, CDR2 FVKESK. The CDR3 consists of 17 residues. V lost 0 bases and J lost 0, with 13 bases in between. In DNA, the CDR3 is TGTGCCAGCAGCCAAGATTTGGTCTTGGGAAGCACAGATACGCAGTATTTT. This gives the protein CASSQDLVLGSTDTQYF.

This chain uses TRBV27 with TRBJ1-2, with TRBD1 as a possible D gene (6 bases). Trimming cost V 5 bases and J 4 bases, with 20 bases left between them. Germline V gene data show CDR1 as MNHEY and CDR2 as SMNVEV (reference sequence). This CDR3 is built from 16 residues. The CDR3 DNA is TGTGCCAGCAGTCCTAAAGCAGGGGCGACCTTCTATGGCTACACCTTC. Translated, it gives CASSPKAGATFYGYTF.

This clonotype was seen a handful of times. The chain is built from TRBV6-6 and TRBJ1-2, with D perhaps matching TRBD1 (5 bases). V was cut by 6 bases and J by 0 bases, with 11 bases left in between. Germline CDR1 is MNHNY and CDR2 is SVGAGI (reference sequence). CDR3 length: 14 amino acids. DNA for the CDR3: TGTGCCAGCAGGTTGGGGGGTACTAACTATGGCTACACCTTC. Translated, it gives CASRLGGTNYGYTF.

This rearrangement joins TRBV20-1 to TRBJ1-5; D not certain. The V end lost 1 base, the J end lost 2 bases, and 9 bases lay between the germline ends. From germline, CDR1 is DFQATT and CDR2 SNEGSKA (reference sequence). There are 14 residues in the CDR3. The CDR3 sequence is CSARAGPGNQPQHF. The CDR3 region has the DNA TGCAGTGCTAGAGCCGGGCCTGGCAATCAGCCCCAGCATTTT.

In its sample, this clonotype was seen a few times. The chain combines TRBV25-1 with TRBJ1-2, with D possibly matching TRBD1 (6 bases). The CDR3 covers 18 residues. The V gene's germline CDR1 is MGHDK and CDR2 SYGVNS. The V end lost 0 bases, the J end lost 7 bases, and 24 bases lay between the germline ends. The CDR3 sequence is CASSEYGPEGGPGFGYTF. The DNA of the CDR3 is TGTGCCAGCAGTGAATATGGGCCCGAGGGGGGGCCAGGGTTTGGCTACACCTTC.

This clonotype was counted many times. The V and J genes are TRBV7-2 and TRBJ2-7; perhaps TRBD2 as D (7 bases). Trimming took 5 bases from V and 5 from J, leaving 19 bases between them. The CDR3 consists of 15 residues. The germline gives CDR1 SGHTA, CDR2 FQGNSA. The chain's CDR3 is CASSVRGGGLNEQYF. The CDR3 DNA reads as TGTGCCAGCAGCGTGCGTGGGGGGGGCCTAAACGAGCAGTACTTC.

This clonotype was detected once. A much larger clone differs by one base, so this may be a read error. The V call is TRBV28, the J call TRBJ1-1; tentatively, D is TRBD1 (6 bases). Germline V gives CDR1 MDHEN, CDR2 SYDVKM. Trimming removed 4 bases at V and 0 bases at J, with 9 bases between. The CDR3 is made up of 14 amino acids. CDR3 in amino acids: CASSSGHLNTEAFF. The CDR3 region has the DNA TGTGCCAGCAGTTCGGGACACCTGAACACTGAAGCTTTCTTT.

This chain uses TRBV5-1 with TRBJ2-7; 11 bases are shared with TRBD2. Germline V gives CDR1 SGHRS, CDR2 YFSETQ. V trimming: 3 bases; J trimming: 7 bases; junction bases outside the gene matches: 24. This CDR3 is 20 amino acids long. The CDR3 nucleotides read TGCGCCAGCAGCTCCCCGATCGGACTAGCGGGCAGCCGAACCTACAATGAGCAGTACTTC. Translation gives CASSSPIGLAGSRTYNEQYF.

A note on this clonotype: This clone may be a read error of a much larger clone one base away. This likely comes from a read error, as the CDR3 has no conserved phenylalanine or tryptophan at its end. This rearrangement joins TRBV27 to TRBJ1-6; no reliable D call. Per the germline V gene, CDR1 is MNHEY and CDR2 is SMNVEV (reference sequence). CDR3 length: 14 residues. V lost 5 bases and J lost 0, with 5 bases in between. CDR3 sequence (DNA): TGTGCCAGCAGTGTCAGCTCCTATAATTCACCCCTCCACTGT. It specifies CASSVSSYNSPLHC.

This clonotype was counted a few times. The J gene is TRBJ1-1, the V gene TRBV28; D not resolved. Per the germline V gene, CDR1 is MDHEN and CDR2 is SYDVKM. V lost 7 bases, J lost 1 base, and 13 bases lay in between. The CDR3 is 14 residues long. The CDR3 bases are TGTGCCAGCAACGAAGTCTCCAGGAACACTGAAGCTTTCTTT. Translating gives CASNEVSRNTEAFF.

Only a few counts were recorded for this clonotype. This chain uses TRBV29-1 with TRBJ1-6; possibly TRBD1 for D (5 bases). The CDR3 runs 17 residues. The germline V gene encodes CDR1 SQVTM and CDR2 ANQGSEA. Trimming removed 1 base from V and 0 bases from J, with 13 bases in between. The CDR3 is CSVEAPGVDSYNSPLHF. The CDR3 nucleotides read TGCAGCGTTGAAGCCCCGGGGGTGGACTCCTATAATTCACCCCTCCACTTT. Supplemented by reference TRBV29-1 and TRBJ1-6, the full variable domain reads SAVISQKPSRDICQRGTSLTIQCQVDSQVTMMFWYRQQPGQSLTLIATANQGSEATYESGFVIDKFPISRPNLTFSTLTVSNMSPEDSSIYLCSVEAPGVDSYNSPLHFGNGTRLTVT.

A few counts support this clonotype. The chain couples TRBV3-1 to TRBJ2-1; 10 bases align to TRBD2. This CDR3 has 20 amino acids. In germline, CDR1 is LGHDT, CDR2 YNNKEL (reference sequence). J was trimmed by 2 bases and V by 5 bases; bases with no gene match: 18. The CDR3 DNA reads TGTGCCAGCAGCTATTCTAGCGGGGGAACCGATTATCCTCCCTACAATGAGCAGTTCTTC. Protein product: CASSYSSGGTDYPPYNEQFF.

The V and J genes are TRBV4-2 and TRBJ2-7; 10 nucleotides match TRBD2. Germline values: CDR1 LGHNA, CDR2 YNFKEQ. There are 16 residues in the CDR3. The V segment lost 0 bases and the J segment 3 bases; nucleotides outside the gene matches: 5. CDR3 coding DNA: TGTGCCAGCAGCCAAGATTTCACTAGCGGGGACTACGAGCAGTACTTC. Amino acids: CASSQDFTSGDYEQYF.

The chain has TRBV7-9 and TRBJ2-5; possible D gene TRBD1, 6 bases. Trimming stripped 8 bases from V and 1 base from J, with 17 bases between. The germline gives CDR1 SEHNR, CDR2 FQNEAQ (reference sequence). This CDR3 is built from 15 residues. The CDR3, as DNA: TGTGCCAGCGGGCGAGAGACAGGACTCCAAGAGACCCAGTACTTC. Translated: CASGRETGLQETQYF.

This clonotype turned up a few times. This chain joins TRBV20-1 and TRBJ2-2; the match to TRBD2 covers 8 bases. This CDR3 region has 14 residues. Losses at the gene ends were 5 bases for V and 4 bases for J; bases not matched to a gene: 6. Germline lookup yields CDR1 DFQATT and CDR2 SNEGSKA (reference sequence). CDR3 amino acids: CSAPSGGTTGELFF. The CDR3 DNA reads as TGCAGTGCTCCATCGGGGGGGACCACCGGGGAGCTGTTTTTT.

This clonotype was observed a few times. The V call is TRBV10-3, the J call TRBJ2-3, with 10 bases matching TRBD1. Trimming removed 10 bases from V and 3 bases from J; junction bases left unmatched: 13. The CDR3 length is 16 residues. Germline loops: CDR1 ENHRY, CDR2 SYGVKD. CDR3 sequence: CANRVTGTGVTDTQYF. CDR3 in DNA: TGTGCCAACCGTGTAACCGGGACAGGGGTGACAGATACGCAGTATTTT.

This clonotype was counted between two and nine times. V and J are TRBV5-1 and TRBJ1-2; 8 positions match TRBD1. Germline loops: CDR1 SGHRS, CDR2 YFSETQ. Losses at the gene ends were 3 bases for V and 8 bases for J; bases not matched to a gene: 9. The CDR3 length is 14 residues. CDR3 residues: CASSSGRTGKGYTF. The CDR3 DNA follows: TGCGCCAGCAGCTCGGGCAGGACAGGGAAAGGCTACACCTTC.

In the case of this clonotype: A much larger clone differs by one base, so this may be a read error. This sequence joins TRBV7-2 and TRBJ1-6, with D perhaps TRBD1 (5 bases). Per the germline V gene, CDR1 is SGHTA and CDR2 is FQGNSA. The CDR3 has 14 amino acids. V was trimmed by 2 bases and J by 11 bases, leaving 13 bases between them. The CDR3 loop is CASSLRQSGPPLHF. DNA of the CDR3: TGTGCCAGCAGCTTAAGACAGTCGGGCCCACCCCTCCACTTT.

The V call is TRBV7-6, the J call TRBJ2-5; TRBD1 is a possible D gene (5 bases). The CDR3 covers 14 residues. Germline CDR1 and CDR2: SGHVS and FNYEAQ. The germline V and J ends were trimmed by 2 bases and 2 bases, with 9 bases remaining between them. In DNA, the CDR3 is TGTGCCAGCAGCTTACCTAGGGGACAAGAGACCCAGTACTTC. Translation: CASSLPRGQETQYF.

The chain recombines TRBV5-1 with TRBJ2-2; the D gene is possibly TRBD1 (6 bases). The V and J ends lost 0 bases and 3 bases respectively, with 9 bases between them. CDR3 length: 15 amino acids. The germline CDR1 and CDR2 sequences are SGHRS and YFSETQ. DNA for the CDR3: TGCGCCAGCAGCTTGGTGGCAGGGGACACCGGGGAGCTGTTTTTT. This gives the protein CASSLVAGDTGELFF. Full variable domain (rest looked up from reference TRBV5-1 and TRBJ2-2): KAGVTQTPRYLIKTRGQQVTLSCSPISGHRSVSWYQQTPGQGLQFLFEYFSETQRNKGNFPGRFSGRQFSNSRSEMNVSTLELGDSALYLCASSLVAGDTGELFFGEGSRLTVL.

There are many counts of this clonotype. The chain uses TRBV3-1 and TRBJ1-5; no firm D call. The length of the CDR3 is 15 residues. The V end lost 0 bases, the J end lost 0 bases, and 6 bases lay between the germline ends. Germline assignment: CDR1 LGHDT and CDR2 YNNKEL (reference sequence). The chain's CDR3 is CASSQEFISNQPQHF. In DNA form, the CDR3 reads TGTGCCAGCAGCCAAGAGTTTATTAGCAATCAGCCCCAGCATTTT.

In this sample, this clonotype turned up a few times. V and J are TRBV21-1 and TRBJ2-3; the DNA was not compared with TRBD2, the D call given in the table. TRBV21-1 constitutes a pseudogene. The CDR3 loop spans 18 amino acids. Here the CDR3 DNA reads TGTGCCAGCAGCGCCCGACTAGCGGGGGGGACTGGCACAGATACGCAGTATTTT. Its translation: CASSARLAGGTGTDTQYF.

This chain uses TRBV28 with TRBJ1-4, with D perhaps TRBD1 (5 bases). The CDR3 is made up of 14 amino acids. The V end was cut by 6 bases, the J end by 8 bases, with 16 bases between. The germline CDR1 and CDR2 sequences are MDHEN and SYDVKM. The DNA for the CDR3 is TGTGCCAGCAGAAACGGGGGAATTGGCGAAAAACTGTTTTTT. Its protein product is CASRNGGIGEKLFF.

The V gene is TRBV7-6, the J gene TRBJ2-1; possible D gene TRBD2, 7 bases. V shed 2 bases and J shed 10 bases, with 15 bases lying between them. The CDR3 consists of 14 residues. CDR1 is SGHVS and CDR2 is FNYEAQ in the germline V gene. CDR3 coding DNA: TGTGCCAGCAGCTTACATGGGGGGGCTAGGGAGCAGTTCTTC. Encoded protein: CASSLHGGAREQFF.

This clonotype was seen a handful of times. The CDR3 here is CASSVDGRYGNEQFF. The DNA of the CDR3 is TGTGCCAGCAGCGTAGATGGGAGGTACGGCAATGAGCAGTTCTTC. This chain links TRBV9 with TRBJ2-1, with D possibly matching TRBD2 (6 bases). Germline CDR1 is SGDLS and CDR2 is YYNGEE. Trimming took 0 bases from V and 6 from J, leaving 13 bases between them. The CDR3 has 15 amino acids.

As regards this clonotype: A much larger clone lies a single base off, so this may be a read error. The rearrangement joins TRBV6-1 to TRBJ2-4; the D gene could be TRBD1 or TRBD2 (5 bases each). This CDR3 contains 14 residues. Germline assignment: CDR1 MNHNS and CDR2 SASEGT. V lost 5 bases and J lost 13, with 21 bases in between. As DNA, the CDR3 is TGTGCCAGCAGTCCTCTACTCGAAAGGGGCGGGCAGTACTTC. Protein product: CASSPLLERGGQYF.